This T cell receptor beta chain was found in a study of T cell changes during pregnancy in multiple sclerosis. Only in-frame clones appear in the TCRdb table, and some are missing; sequencing was by immunoSEQ multiplex PCR. The repertoire includes just under 65,000 clones, 91% of them detected once, and approximately 1.5% sits in the top ten. Between the trimmed V and J ends, which lost 3 bases and 3 bases, there was a span of 9 bases. This CDR3 spans 14 amino acids. Germline CDR1 and CDR2: LNHDA and SQIVND (reference sequence). The receptor comes from a female donor in good health, enrolled as a control in a pregnancy study. The V call is TRBV19, the J call TRBJ1-5, with D possibly being TRBD1 (5 bases). Sequenced material: peripheral blood, taken after pregnancy. The CDR3 loop is CASSIRDFNQPQHF. CDR3 bases: TGTGCCAGTAGTATTAGGGACTTCAATCAGCCCCAGCATTTT.